Presented here are 5 T cell receptor beta chains from one specimen sequenced in a study of blood T cell repertoires in COVID-19. Using immunoSEQ multiplex PCR, the repertoire was profiled, and TCRdb retains in-frame clones only, with some absent. This sample has about 51,000 clones; about 88% occur once, and the top ten carry around 1.2%. Sequences were obtained from peripheral blood. The receptor source for this set is a man in his 60s with acute or convalescent COVID-19.

The V and J genes are TRBV29-1 and TRBJ1-2, with D possibly matching TRBD1 (5 bases). V was trimmed by 0 bases and J by 6 bases, leaving 8 bases between them. The CDR3 is made up of 12 amino acids. Germline CDR1 reads SQVTM; CDR2 reads ANQGSEA. In DNA, the CDR3 is TGCAGCGTTGAAGACAGGGTTGATGGCTACACCTTC. It specifies CSVEDRVDGYTF.

The rearrangement joins TRBV12-3 or TRBV12-4 to TRBJ2-5; 9 bases are a match to TRBD2. V gave up 6 bases and J gave up 5 bases; unmatched junction bases: 4. The CDR3 covers 13 residues. The CDR3 DNA is TGTGCCAGCAGCGGGACTAGCTTGGAGACCCAGTACTTC. This gives the protein CASSGTSLETQYF.

The chain uses TRBV28 and TRBJ1-2; D is possibly TRBD1 (5 bases). Per germline, CDR1 MDHEN and CDR2 SYDVKM. This CDR3 comprises 19 residues. With 2 bases removed from V and 8 bases from J, the gap between germline ends came to 30 bases. DNA of the CDR3: TGTGCCAGCAGTTTAAGCGGCAACTGGGAGGGGAGGAAAGTTGGGGGCTACACCTTC. Protein: CASSLSGNWEGRKVGGYTF.

This clone was seen once. The V call is TRBV18, the J call TRBJ2-1; TRBD2 is a possible D gene (5 bases). The CDR3 sequence is 15 residues long. The germline V gene encodes CDR1 KGHSH and CDR2 LQKENI. Trimming left V 3 bases short and J 5 bases short, with 14 bases between. The CDR3 sequence is CASSPIDLADNEQFF. The CDR3, as DNA: TGTGCCAGCTCACCTATCGACCTAGCTGACAATGAGCAGTTCTTC.

The chain is built from TRBV19 and TRBJ1-5, with TRBD1 identical over 9 bases. CDR1 and CDR2 (germline): LNHDA, SQIVND (reference sequence). The ends lost 7 bases at V and 4 bases at J; junction bases unmatched: 11. The CDR3 runs 16 residues. CDR3 amino acids: CASTAAGQGWNQPQHF. The DNA of the CDR3 is TGTGCCAGTACCGCGGCGGGACAGGGATGGAATCAGCCCCAGCATTTT.